This T cell receptor beta chain was sequenced for a study of tumor-infiltrating lymphocytes in primary liver carcinoma. In the case of this clonotype: Its antigen is undetermined. The junction does not match germline at one end; this may be a read error.

This CDR3 has 12 amino acids. Germline V gives CDR1 SQVTM, CDR2 ANQGSEA. Study-level points and caveats: Bulk samples went unsorted, so CD4+ and CD8+ repertoires were not compared. The top-250-clone fraction was significantly higher in tumors than in blood (p = 0.039).

The authors made TCR beta cDNA from around 500 ng total RNA with a constant-region primer. Slightly modified ARM-PCR served as the procedure for the TCR beta libraries. These libraries came from three rounds of nested multiplex PCR. The opening two PCR rounds, 10 cycles each, paired TRBV1-TRBV30 forward primers with a C-beta reverse primer. TCRdb called the multiplex PCR reads again in MiXCR, with one record for every CDR3 protein. The top ten clones hold 15% to 20% of a sample with about 310,000 distinct CDR3 sequences, roughly three fifths of them seen once. Alongside blood RNA obtained from unsorted whole blood, germline DNA was also extracted.

The sample was peripheral blood. The chain is built from TRBV29-1 and TRBJ2-5, with D perhaps matching TRBD1 (6 bases). This TCR was sampled from a woman younger than 45 with primary liver carcinoma and hepatitis B virus infection. The CDR3 DNA reads TGCAACGTTAGAGGGGGTTGGGAGACCCAGTACTTC. The encoded protein is CNVRGGWETQYF. The whole variable domain, remainder taken from reference TRBV29-1 and TRBJ2-5, is SAVISQKPSRDICQRGTSLTIQCQVDSQVTMMFWYRQQPGQSLTLIATANQGSEATYESGFVIDKFPISRPNLTFSTLTVSNMSPEDSSIYLCNVRGGWETQYFGPGTRLLVL.